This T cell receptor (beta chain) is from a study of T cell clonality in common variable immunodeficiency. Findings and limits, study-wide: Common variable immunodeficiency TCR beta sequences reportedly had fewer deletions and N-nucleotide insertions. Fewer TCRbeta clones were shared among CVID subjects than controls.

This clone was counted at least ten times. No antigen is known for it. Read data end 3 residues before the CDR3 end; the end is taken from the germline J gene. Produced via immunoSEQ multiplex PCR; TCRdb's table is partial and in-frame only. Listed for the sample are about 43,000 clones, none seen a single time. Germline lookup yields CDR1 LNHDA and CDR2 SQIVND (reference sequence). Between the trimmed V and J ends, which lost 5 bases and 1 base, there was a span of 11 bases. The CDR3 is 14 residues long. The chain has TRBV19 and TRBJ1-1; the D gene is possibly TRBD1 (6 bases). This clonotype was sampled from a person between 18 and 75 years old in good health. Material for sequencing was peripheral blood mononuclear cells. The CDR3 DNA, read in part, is TGTGCCAGTAGTCATGGGACACCGAACACTGAA. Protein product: CASSHGTPNTE. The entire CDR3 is CASSHGTPNTEAFF. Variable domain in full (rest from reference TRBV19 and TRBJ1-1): DGGITQSPKYLFRKEGQNVTLSCEQNLNHDAMYWYRQDPGQGLRLIYYSQIVNDFQKGDIAEGYSVSREKKESFPLTVTSAQKNPTAFYLCASSHGTPNTEAFFGQGTRLTVV.